This T cell receptor beta chain appears in the sequencing data of a study of blood T cell repertoires in COVID-19 (dated by TCRdb to about 2020). The study in broad terms: Samples covering the acute and convalescent phases of COVID-19 were provided by collaborators in the United States, Italy and Spain. The prospective study material was composed of cDNA or gDNA derived from T cells, B-cell-depleted T cells, or PBMCs. Deeply sampled blood TCRbeta repertoires from subjects exposed to, actively infected with, or recovered from COVID-19 were included in the dataset. The repertoires were made available in a free public database intended to serve as a resource for research on the immune response to SARS-CoV-2. The samples were drawn from two sources: the first 160 participants of the ongoing ImmuneRACE study, and over 1,000 subjects contributed by 6 global collaborators. The sample metadata nearly always contained a de-identified subject ID, COVID-19 status, age in years and sex. Where available, HLA class I and class II types were taken from metadata supplied by the sample provider and were not determined by assay-based typing.

What the study reported, not specific to this receptor: Clinical and demographic metadata were provided uncurated, with the amount varying by source and participant.

TCRbeta CDR3 regions were amplified from genomic DNA by means of the immunoSEQ Assay, a bias-controlled multiplex PCR. For the original study's pipeline: The number of nucleated cells in each sample was estimated from the amplification of reference gene primers within the assay. Sequence reads were collapsed and filtered to measure the absolute abundance of every unique TCRbeta CDR3 rearrangement. For each sample, productive Simpson clonality was calculated as the square root of Simpson's diversity index over productive rearrangements. Drawn from immuneACCESS, this table holds only the in-frame rearrangements with V and J called that TCRdb kept. Clones are partly lost; checked studies trace under half to an unresolved V gene and leave the rest unexplained. V and J calls plus clone size are reproduced from that table; the DNA served to infer D and trimming. This sample holds about 340,000 clones; 70% to 90% were observed only once. The ten largest make up about 4.2% of the sample.

As concerns this clone: Its target antigen remains unknown. Base-call qualities are not available, and no considerably larger clone is one nucleotide away.

Enrolling through a virtual design, the prospective study's participants ranged in age from roughly 18 to 89 years and lived across 24 United States geographic areas. Cohort assignment in the prospective study relied on participant-reported clinical history from a screening survey and a study questionnaire. Mobile phlebotomists in the prospective study collected whole blood, serum and a nasopharyngeal or oropharyngeal swab from every participant. Additional blood draws and questionnaires over an approximately two-month period could optionally be provided by prospective study participants. Blood samples from the prospective study were shipped frozen or at room temperature prior to DNA extraction. The cysteine opens and the phenylalanine closes a CDR3 of 13 amino acids. Only the CDR3 portion is preserved as DNA: 39 bases, with reading frame beginning at the first base. V drops 6 bases and J drops 5 bases, leaving 13 bases in between.

The sequence joins TRBV12-3 or TRBV12-4 to TRBJ2-5; TRBD1 is possibly the D segment (6 matching bases). The sample comprised PBMCs or T cells enriched from blood (not recorded which). This clonotype originated in a woman aged 40-49 years with acute COVID-19. The nucleotide sequence reads as follows: TGTGCCAGCAGAGAGGGACACCGGGAGACCCAGTACTTC. The encoded protein is CASREGHRETQYF.